These T cell receptor beta chains were read from a single sample in a study of cytotoxic CD8 clonotypes in ibrutinib-treated CLL. TCRdb keeps only in-frame clones here, not all; method: immunoSEQ multiplex PCR. The sample yields around 140,000 clones, roughly 88% seen once. The specimen was PBMCs, collected after 24 months of ibrutinib treatment. The receptors here all came from a human donor with chronic lymphocytic leukemia. Each CDR3 is given with its conserved first and last residue. A D gene is named only where the DNA matches it firmly. Clone size is stated in some rows and not others, as once, few, many or a class when expanded.

>TRBJ1-2|-|-|TRBV27
CASSLWSSGGYTF
TGTGCCAGCAGTTTATGGTCCTCAGGGGGCTACACCTTC
>TRBJ1-4|once|-|TRBV7-9
CASRFRDTPNEKLFF
TGTGCCAGCAGGTTCCGGGACACTCCAAATGAAAAACTGTTTTTT
>TRBJ1-2|-|-|TRBV1
CTSSQVARQGAIGYTF
TGCACCAGCAGCCAAGTGGCCCGACAGGGGGCAATTGGCTACACCTTC
>TRBJ2-5|-|-|TRBV4-1
CASSQVDSIQETQYF
TGCGCCAGCAGCCAAGTTGACAGTATCCAAGAGACCCAGTACTTC
>TRBJ1-1|-|-|TRBV28
CASSLTVSGNTEAFF
TGTGCCAGCAGTTTAACGGTGTCAGGGAACACTGAAGCTTTCTTT
>TRBJ2-5|-|TRBD1|TRBV10-3
CAISWTGKQETQYF
TGTGCCATCAGCTGGACAGGAAAACAAGAGACCCAGTACTTC
>TRBJ2-3|few|TRBD2|TRBV29-1
CSGTSGGNQGTQYF
TGCAGCGGGACTAGCGGGGGGAACCAGGGGACGCAGTATTTT
>TRBJ2-3|-|-|TRBV4-3
CANLGAITDTQYF
TGCGCCAACCTAGGGGCCATCACAGATACGCAGTATTTT
>TRBJ2-1|-|-|TRBV28
CASRADRSDEQFF
TGTGCCAGCAGAGCAGACAGGTCGGATGAGCAGTTCTTC
>TRBJ2-3|-|-|TRBV12-5
CASGLGDWDTQYF
TGTGCTAGTGGTTTGGGGGATTGGGATACGCAGTATTTT
>TRBJ2-7|-|-|TRBV30
CVSTGRGYEQYF
TGTGTCTCGACCGGCCGCGGTTACGAGCAGTACTTC
>TRBJ1-1|-|-|TRBV28
CASGTGRYTEAFF
TGTGCCAGCGGAACAGGACGCTACACTGAAGCTTTCTTT
>TRBJ2-1|few|-|TRBV28
CASSLTTGSYNEQFF
TGTGCCAGCAGCCTGACGACAGGCTCCTACAATGAGCAGTTCTTC
>TRBJ1-2|-|-|TRBV10-3
CAIRIGVGYTF
TGTGCCATCAGGATTGGGGTTGGCTACACCTTC
>TRBJ1-5|-|TRBD1|TRBV5-1
CASSLDAGGQPQHF
TGCGCCAGCAGCTTGGACGCAGGGGGTCAGCCCCAGCATTTT
>TRBJ1-4|-|-|TRBV28
CASSRKAVEKLFF
TGTGCCAGCAGCAGAAAGGCAGTGGAAAAACTGTTTTTT
>TRBJ2-4|-|TRBD2|TRBV28
CASSSGGSLNIQYF
TGTGCCAGCAGTTCGGGCGGGAGTCTAAACATTCAGTACTTC
>TRBJ1-2|-|-|TRBV27
CASSPGGFYGYTF
TGTGCCAGCAGCCCTGGCGGTTTCTATGGCTACACCTTC
>TRBJ1-6|few|-|TRBV6-6
CASSYSEPGSPLHF
TGTGCCAGCAGTTACTCCGAGCCGGGATCACCCCTCCACTTT
>TRBJ2-2|-|-|TRBV16
CASSTRTEMNTGELFF
TGTGCCAGCAGCACCCGGACAGAAATGAACACCGGGGAGCTGTTTTTT
>TRBJ2-7|few|-|TRBV28
CASRRQVHSYEQYF
TGTGCCAGCAGACGACAGGTTCACTCCTACGAGCAGTACTTC
>TRBJ2-2|-|-|TRBV7-2
CASSLLGTGELFF
TGTGCCAGCAGCTTACTAGGCACCGGGGAGCTGTTTTTT
>TRBJ2-3|few|TRBD2|TRBV5-6
CASSLRLAGVGTQYF
TGTGCCAGCAGCTTGAGGCTAGCGGGAGTCGGTACGCAGTATTTT
>TRBJ1-3|-|-|TRBV28
CASSTHSGNTIYF
TGTGCCAGCAGTACACACTCTGGAAACACCATATATTTT
>TRBJ2-5|-|-|TRBV6-5
CASSYSPDRGTQYF
TGTGCCAGCAGTTACTCGCCGGACCGAGGGACCCAGTACTTC
>TRBJ2-3|-|TRBD2|TRBV6-5
CASTNSGSSTDTQYF
TGTGCCAGCACCAATAGCGGGTCTAGCACAGATACGCAGTATTTT
>TRBJ2-7|-|-|TRBV27
CASSLTLTKGEQYF
TGTGCCAGCAGTCTCACCCTGACGAAAGGGGAGCAGTACTTC
>TRBJ2-2|-|-|TRBV11-3
CASSFSGAPELFF
TGTGCCAGCAGTTTCTCGGGAGCGCCGGAGCTGTTTTTT
>TRBJ2-2|-|-|TRBV5-1
CASSLQFSGELFF
TGCGCCAGCAGCTTGCAATTCTCCGGGGAGCTGTTTTTT
>TRBJ2-1|-|-|TRBV9
CASSVEYSPNEQFF
TGTGCCAGCAGCGTAGAGTACTCTCCCAATGAGCAGTTCTTC
>TRBJ2-2|-|-|TRBV7-2
CASSSPGSGELFF
TGTGCCAGCAGCTCGCCGGGATCCGGGGAGCTGTTTTTT
>TRBJ1-4|-|-|TRBV5-6
CASSLEGRSNEKLFF
TGTGCCAGCAGCTTGGAAGGCAGAAGTAATGAAAAACTGTTTTTT
>TRBJ2-3|few|TRBD2|TRBV7-2
CASQREVSSTDTQYF
TGTGCCAGCCAGCGGGAGGTGTCTAGCACAGATACGCAGTATTTT
>TRBJ2-2|-|-|TRBV6-1
CASSEGVRFLGPGELFF
TGTGCCAGCAGTGAAGGAGTGCGGTTCCTTGGTCCCGGGGAGCTGTTTTTT
>TRBJ2-1|-|-|TRBV7-9
CASSLGGTDGGRQFF
TGTGCCAGCAGCTTAGGCGGGACGGATGGGGGTAGACAGTTCTTC
>TRBJ2-6|-|-|TRBV13
CASSRVTTSGANVLTF
TGTGCCAGCAGCCGAGTAACTACTTCTGGGGCCAACGTCCTGACTTTC
>TRBJ2-3|few|TRBD2|TRBV5-4
CASSLSSGGLTDTQYF
TGTGCCAGCAGCTTGAGTAGCGGGGGGCTCACAGATACGCAGTATTTT
>TRBJ2-5|-|TRBD2|TRBV18
CASSLAGRQETQYF
TGTGCCAGCTCACTAGCGGGGCGTCAAGAGACCCAGTACTTC
>TRBJ2-5|-|TRBD2|TRBV18
CASSLLWTGSIAGGLETQYF
TGTGCCAGCTCACTCCTTTGGACAGGGAGTATAGCGGGAGGGCTCGAGACCCAGTACTTC
>TRBJ2-7|-|TRBD2|TRBV2
CASSASSGRGHEQYF
TGTGCCAGCAGTGCTTCTAGCGGGAGGGGGCACGAGCAGTACTTC
>TRBJ1-1|-|TRBD1|TRBV18
CASSPPRGQGGTEAFF
TGTGCCAGCTCACCACCGAGGGGACAGGGCGGGACTGAAGCTTTCTTT
>TRBJ2-1|-|TRBD2|TRBV11-2
CASSLSGGSSGEQFF
TGTGCCAGCAGCTTATCCGGGGGGTCGAGCGGTGAGCAGTTCTTC
>TRBJ2-1|once|-|TRBV6-6
CASSFQTIEFF
TGTGCCAGCAGTTTTCAGACTATCGAGTTCTTC
>TRBJ1-2|-|-|TRBV19
CASSILSVRGGYTF
TGTGCCAGTAGTATACTTTCCGTCCGGGGTGGCTACACCTTC
>TRBJ2-3|few|TRBD2|TRBV14
CASSQDLPSGGTDTQYF
TGTGCCAGCAGCCAAGATCTCCCTAGCGGGGGGACAGATACGCAGTATTTT
>TRBJ1-2|-|-|TRBV5-6
CASSPSWGYGYTF
TGTGCCAGCAGCCCCAGCTGGGGCTATGGCTACACCTTC
>TRBJ2-1|-|-|TRBV4-1
CASSQESRESYNEQFF
TGCGCCAGCAGCCAAGAGAGCCGGGAGTCCTACAATGAGCAGTTCTTC
>TRBJ2-3|-|TRBD2|TRBV27
CASSLGLAGAGYTQYF
TGTGCCAGCAGTTTAGGGTTAGCGGGGGCTGGGTATACGCAGTATTTT
>TRBJ1-1|once|TRBD1|TRBV11-2
CASSLLGQGGTEAFF
TGTGCCAGCAGCTTACTGGGACAGGGGGGCACTGAAGCTTTCTTT
>TRBJ2-1|-|TRBD2|TRBV7-2
CASSQAGVVNEQFF
TGTGCCAGCAGCCAAGCGGGGGTTGTAAATGAGCAGTTCTTC
>TRBJ2-2|-|-|TRBV19
CASTSGSRLTGELFF
TGTGCCAGTACGTCTGGTAGTCGGTTGACCGGGGAGCTGTTTTTT
>TRBJ1-2|few|TRBD1|TRBV6-5
CASRYRGRYGYTF
TGTGCCAGCAGGTACAGGGGGCGCTATGGCTACACCTTC
>TRBJ1-4|-|-|TRBV28
CASSLARGGWDNEKLFF
TGTGCCAGCAGTTTAGCTCGAGGGGGGTGGGATAATGAAAAACTGTTTTTT
>TRBJ1-4|many|-|TRBV2
CASPGPNEKLFF
TGTGCCAGCCCTGGACCTAATGAAAAACTGTTTTTT
>TRBJ2-1|-|-|TRBV19
CGRNGSLSYNEQFF
TGTGGAAGGAATGGGTCCCTCTCCTACAATGAGCAGTTCTTC